This passage covers 19 T cell receptor beta chains from one sample sequenced in a study of T cells in Graves' hyperthyroidism and ophthalmopathy. Template material for amplifying TCR beta CDR3 regions consisted of RNA transcripts. RT-PCR in the first round (using the HTBI primer set) targeted the TCR CDR3. One entry per CDR3 protein results from TCRdb running MiXCR on the multiplex PCR reads. The sample records about 340,000 distinct CDR3 sequences, roughly 18% being singletons. The specimen sequenced was blood. Every receptor here comes from a woman between 50 and 59 years old with Graves' hyperthyroidism.

This clonotype was counted many times. This chain's CDR3 is CASSLAQDSAIEQYF. As DNA, the CDR3 is TGTGCCAGCAGTTTGGCACAGGACTCGGCTATCGAGCAGTACTTC. This chain uses TRBV28 with TRBJ2-7; D may match TRBD1 or TRBD2 (5 bases each). This CDR3 spans 15 amino acids. V was clipped by 3 bases and J by 6 bases, with 18 bases between them. Germline CDR1 reads MDHEN; CDR2 reads SYDVKM.

This clonotype came up many times. V gene TRBV5-1 combines with J gene TRBJ1-1, with a possible D match to TRBD1 (6 bases). The CDR3 covers 15 residues. V was cut by 0 bases and J by 2 bases, with 11 bases left in between. The V gene's germline CDR1 is SGHRS and CDR2 YFSETQ. The CDR3 region has the DNA TGCGCCAGCAGCTTGGGCGGGGGGGGCAACACTGAAGCTTTCTTT. Translating it yields CASSLGGGGNTEAFF. Filled out from reference TRBV5-1 and TRBJ1-1, the complete variable domain reads KAGVTQTPRYLIKTRGQQVTLSCSPISGHRSVSWYQQTPGQGLQFLFEYFSETQRNKGNFPGRFSGRQFSNSRSEMNVSTLELGDSALYLCASSLGGGGNTEAFFGQGTRLTVV.

This clonotype was recorded many times. This chain connects TRBV2 to TRBJ2-7; D uncertain. There are 12 residues in the CDR3. Germline assignment: CDR1 SNHLY and CDR2 FYNNEI. Trimming pared 2 bases from V and 2 bases from J, leaving 4 bases between. DNA for the CDR3: TGTGCCAGCAGTGAACAGGCCTACGAGCAGTACGTC. Its translation: CASSEQAYEQYV.

This clonotype was observed a handful of times. The chain recombines TRBV20-1 with TRBJ1-1; 7 positions agree with TRBD1. The V gene's germline CDR1 is DFQATT and CDR2 SNEGSKA (reference sequence). The CDR3 has 13 residues. V dropped 2 bases and J dropped 10; count of bases not matched to a gene: 10. The CDR3 sequence is CSARPTGASRAFF. CDR3 DNA sequence: TGCAGTGCTAGACCAACAGGGGCCTCAAGAGCTTTCTTT.

This clonotype was found many times. The chain is built from TRBV12-3 or TRBV12-4 and TRBJ2-5, with 13 nucleotides matching TRBD2. Trimming removed 8 bases from V and 5 bases from J; junction bases left unmatched: 11. The CDR3 spans 16 residues. The CDR3 region is CASAVLAGGPGETQYF. CDR3 nucleotide sequence: TGTGCCAGCGCGGTACTAGCGGGGGGGCCGGGGGAGACCCAGTACTTC.

In this sample, this clonotype turned up many times. The chain is built from TRBV27 and TRBJ2-5; D remains unclear. This CDR3 is built from 15 residues. Trimming left V 7 bases short and J 1 base short, with 16 bases between. In germline, CDR1 is MNHEY, CDR2 SMNVEV (reference sequence). The DNA of the CDR3 is TGTGCCAGCACCCTTACCCCCTCGTCCCAAGAGACCCAGTACTTC. This translates into CASTLTPSSQETQYF.

The rearrangement links TRBV4-2 to TRBJ2-1; D call uncertain. This CDR3 spans 14 amino acids. Trimming pared 0 bases from V and 1 base from J, leaving 4 bases between. CDR1 and CDR2 from the germline V gene are LGHNA and YNFKEQ. The CDR3: CASSQDISYNEQFF. In nucleotides, the CDR3 is TGTGCCAGCAGCCAAGACATATCCTACAATGAGCAGTTCTTC.

Worth noting for this clonotype: A much larger clone lies a single base off, so this may be a read error. The chain couples TRBV12-3 or TRBV12-4 to TRBJ1-1, with a weak D call TRBD1 (5 bases). Trimming took off 8 bases at V and 7 bases at J, with 11 bases between the two ends. This CDR3 contains 11 residues. The CDR3 bases are TGTGCCAGCGCCTCCGGGGGTGAAGCTTTCTTT. The encoded protein is CASASGGEAFF.

This clonotype has a count of ten or more. The rearrangement links TRBV20-1 to TRBJ2-1; maybe TRBD2 (6 bases). Germline V lookup: CDR1 DFQATT, CDR2 SNEGSKA (reference sequence). Trimming shortened V by 2 bases and J by 0 bases, and 17 bases separated the two germline ends. The CDR3 covers 17 residues. The CDR3 DNA reads as TGCAGTGCTAGATCTTCTCCGGGGAGGAGCTCCTACAATGAGCAGTTCTTC. Its translation is CSARSSPGRSSYNEQFF.

This chain links TRBV20-1 with TRBJ1-1; unclear D gene. Trimming took 1 base from V and 0 from J, leaving 6 bases between them. This CDR3 is 13 amino acids long. Germline assignment: CDR1 DFQATT and CDR2 SNEGSKA (reference sequence). The CDR3 loop reads CSARVGVNTEAFF. CDR3 bases: TGCAGTGCTAGAGTTGGGGTGAACACTGAAGCTTTCTTT.

The chain links TRBV27 to TRBJ1-4; TRBD1 matches at 12 bases. Germline CDR1 and CDR2: MNHEY and SMNVEV (reference sequence). V shed 4 bases and J 8 bases; nucleotides not matched to a gene: 5. CDR3 length: 15 residues. Written as DNA, the CDR3 is TGTGCCAGCAGTTCATCGGGACAGGGGGCCGAAAAACTGTTTTTT. Protein: CASSSSGQGAEKLFF.

V is TRBV6-1 and J is TRBJ2-7; D uncertain. V lost 3 bases, J lost 4 bases, and 16 bases lay in between. Germline CDR1 is MNHNS and CDR2 is SASEGT. The CDR3 covers 15 residues. The CDR3 bases are TGTGCCAGCAGTGATAGGGCAGGCCATAATTACGAGCAGTACGTC. This sequence encodes CASSDRAGHNYEQYV.

This clonotype was seen more than once but under ten times. This chain connects TRBV11-2 to TRBJ2-5; 7 bases map to TRBD2. Germline V gives CDR1 SGHAT, CDR2 FQNNGV. The CDR3 is 17 amino acids. J lost 1 base, V lost 1 base, and 9 bases had no gene match. In DNA, the CDR3 is TGTGCCAGCAGCTTAGGCCATCATAGCGGGCCCCAAGAGACCCAGTACTTC. Protein product: CASSLGHHSGPQETQYF.

The chain joins TRBV7-2 to TRBJ2-5; TRBD1 might be the D (5 bases). The CDR3 loop spans 15 amino acids. Trimming cost V 5 bases and J 5 bases, with 18 bases left between them. Germline V gene lookup returns CDR1 SGHTA and CDR2 FQGNSA. The DNA for the CDR3 is TGTGCCAGCAGCGCTCATCGGGTTCCAGGGGAGACCCAGTACTTC. Translation: CASSAHRVPGETQYF.

This clonotype was counted only a few times. V gene TRBV20-1 combines with J gene TRBJ1-3; no reliable D call. Between the trimmed V and J ends, which lost 2 bases and 3 bases, there was a span of 2 bases. The CDR3 has 11 amino acids. Germline V lookup: CDR1 DFQATT, CDR2 SNEGSKA (reference sequence). CDR3 coding DNA: TGCAGTGCTAGAATTGGAAACACCATATATTTT. It codes for CSARIGNTIYF.

The sample holds a few counts of this clonotype. The chain recombines TRBV3-1 with TRBJ2-3; TRBD2 aligns across 8 bases. CDR1 and CDR2 (germline): LGHDT, YNNKEL (reference sequence). This CDR3 comprises 17 residues. The V and J ends lost 3 bases and 4 bases, in that order; junction bases with no gene match: 12. CDR3 sequence: CASSQNLGTRVPDTQYF. CDR3 nucleotides: TGTGCCAGCAGCCAGAATCTCGGGACTAGGGTCCCAGATACGCAGTATTTT.

The chain joins TRBV5-1 to TRBJ2-5, with a weak D call TRBD2 (5 bases). Germline lookup yields CDR1 SGHRS and CDR2 YFSETQ. The germline V and J ends were trimmed by 4 bases and 4 bases, with 14 bases remaining between them. The CDR3 consists of 14 residues. CDR3 residues: CASSPREGRETQYF. The DNA of the CDR3 is TGCGCCAGCAGCCCTAGAGAGGGCCGAGAGACCCAGTACTTC.

The V gene is TRBV20-1, the J gene TRBJ2-1, with D possibly being TRBD1 (5 bases). CDR3 length: 14 residues. In germline, CDR1 is DFQATT, CDR2 SNEGSKA (reference sequence). Trimming left V 5 bases short and J 7 bases short, with 18 bases between. For the CDR3, the DNA is TGCAGTGCTCCAGGGAATCCCAACTGGAATGAGCAGTTCTTC. As protein: CSAPGNPNWNEQFF.

This clonotype has a count of ten or more. The genes are TRBV18 and TRBJ2-5; D ambiguous. The CDR3 consists of 15 residues. With 0 bases removed from V and 0 bases from J, the gap between germline ends came to 8 bases. Germline CDR1 is KGHSH and CDR2 is LQKENI. CDR3 DNA: TGTGCCAGCTCACCACCGGTCAGATACCAAGAGACCCAGTACTTC. Translating it yields CASSPPVRYQETQYF.